What follows is one T cell receptor beta chain and its context. Its antigen remains unknown. This specimen comes from a study of PD-1 blockade in classical Hodgkin lymphoma. Clones were read by immunoSEQ multiplex PCR, and TCRdb kept only the in-frame ones, dropping some. The sample includes more than 140,000 clones, about four fifths of them seen just once. Study-level results: CD4+ TCR diversity climbed significantly by C4D1, unlike CD8+ TCR diversity. Baseline TCR diversity was reportedly lower in newly diagnosed patients than in healthy donors. It was reported as lower still in relapsed/refractory patients.

Germline CDR1 MNHEY, CDR2 SVGAGI. V was clipped by 5 bases and J by 1 base, with 11 bases between them. CDR3 length: 14 residues. Every patient relapsed after autologous stem cell transplantation, and brentuximab vedotin exposure varied. This clonotype was sampled from a human donor with classical Hodgkin lymphoma. The V call is TRBV6-5, the J call TRBJ1-1, with D perhaps matching TRBD1 (6 bases). Sample: peripheral blood mononuclear cells (PBMCs), taken before the second cycle of nivolumab. The CDR3, as DNA: TGTGCCAGCAGTCCGGGGACACAGAACACTGAAGCTTTCTTT. Its translation is CASSPGTQNTEAFF.